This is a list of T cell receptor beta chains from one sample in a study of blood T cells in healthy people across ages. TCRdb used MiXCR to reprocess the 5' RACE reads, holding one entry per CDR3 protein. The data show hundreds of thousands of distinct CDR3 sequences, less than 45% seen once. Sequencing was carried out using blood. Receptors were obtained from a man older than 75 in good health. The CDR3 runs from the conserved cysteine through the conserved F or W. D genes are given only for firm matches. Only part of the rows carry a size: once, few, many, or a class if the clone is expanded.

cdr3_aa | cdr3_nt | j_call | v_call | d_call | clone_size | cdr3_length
CSAKPRSLAEPYNEQFF | TGCAGTGCTAAACCCAGATCCCTAGCGGAGCCCTACAATGAGCAGTTCTTC | TRBJ2-1 | TRBV20-1 | TRBD2 | . | 17
CASRPGQNYGYTF | TGTGCCAGCAGGCCGGGACAGAACTATGGCTACACCTTC | TRBJ1-2 | TRBV7-9 | TRBD1 | few | 13
CSANGLAGHNEQFF | TGCAGTGCCAACGGCCTAGCGGGTCACAATGAGCAGTTCTTC | TRBJ2-1 | TRBV20-1 | TRBD2 | few | 14
CASSGGSQGATGDQETQYF | TGTGCCAGCAGCGGGGGGTCACAGGGTGCAACCGGGGACCAAGAGACCCAGTACTTC | TRBJ2-5 | TRBV7-9 | . | . | 19
CASSPQGGRETQYF | TGTGCCAGCAGCCCCCAGGGGGGCAGAGAGACCCAGTACTTC | TRBJ2-5 | TRBV28 | . | once | 14
CASSPWDRETQYF | TGTGCCAGCAGTCCTTGGGACCGAGAGACCCAGTACTTC | TRBJ2-5 | TRBV28 | . | few | 13
CASSFRDTTYEQYF | TGTGCCAGCAGTTTTCGGGATACCACCTACGAGCAGTACTTC | TRBJ2-7 | TRBV28 | . | many | 14
CASSLGLAGWMNEQFF | TGTGCCAGCAGCTTGGGACTAGCGGGTTGGATGAATGAGCAGTTCTTC | TRBJ2-1 | TRBV5-5 | TRBD2 | . | 16
CASSCQPTDTQYF | TGTGCCAGCAGTTGCCAGCCCACAGATACGCAGTATTTT | TRBJ2-3 | TRBV6-2/TRBV6-3 | . | . | 13
CSARDRQGRRETQYF | TGCAGTGCTAGAGATCGGCAGGGGAGGCGAGAGACCCAGTACTTC | TRBJ2-5 | TRBV20-1 | . | . | 15
CAWSATGGRVRIYGYTF | TGTGCCTGGAGTGCCACAGGGGGCCGCGTCCGGATATATGGCTACACCTTC | TRBJ1-2 | TRBV30 | TRBD1 | . | 17
CASSQDGWAVTQYF | TGTGCCAGCAGCCAAGATGGTTGGGCCGTTACGCAGTATTTT | TRBJ2-3 | TRBV14 | . | . | 14
CASSVAPSGNGVSYEQYF | TGTGCCAGCAGCGTAGCGCCTAGCGGGAACGGGGTTAGTTACGAGCAGTACTTC | TRBJ2-7 | TRBV9 | TRBD2 | . | 18
CASRVGTGPGAQHF | TGTGCCAGCAGGGTAGGGACAGGGCCAGGGGCCCAGCATTTT | TRBJ1-5 | TRBV12-3/TRBV12-4 | TRBD1 | . | 14
CASSQVSQSSTDTQYF | TGCGCCAGCAGCCAAGTGTCACAGTCTAGCACAGATACGCAGTATTTT | TRBJ2-3 | TRBV4-3 | . | many | 16
CASSLGGQGATNERFF | TGTGCCAGCAGCTTAGGGGGACAGGGGGCTACGAATGAGCGGTTCTTC | TRBJ2-1 | TRBV7-2 | TRBD1 | . | 16
CASSPFSTETQYF | TGTGCCAGCAGCCCCTTTAGCACAGAGACCCAGTACTTC | TRBJ2-5 | TRBV3-1 | . | . | 13
CSGRREGETQYF | TGCAGTGGAAGACGTGAGGGAGAGACCCAGTACTTC | TRBJ2-5 | TRBV20-1 | . | . | 12
CASSLRWRESYNEQYF | TGTGCCAGCAGCTTACGCTGGCGGGAATCCTACAATGAGCAGTACTTC | TRBJ2-4 | TRBV7-2 | . | . | 16
CSITGQGRGKLFF | TGCAGTATTACCGGACAGGGTCGCGGAAAACTGTTTTTT | TRBJ1-4 | TRBV20-1 | TRBD1 | . | 13
CASSPYGTDYGYTF | TGTGCCAGCAGTCCCTACGGGACGGACTATGGCTACACCTTC | TRBJ1-2 | TRBV28 | . | . | 14
CSVLRTEAFF | TGCAGCGTTTTGCGAACTGAAGCTTTCTTT | TRBJ1-1 | TRBV29-1 | . | few | 10
CASSESGSYQPQHF | TGTGCCAGCAGTGAATCGGGCAGTTATCAGCCCCAGCATTTT | TRBJ1-5 | TRBV25-1 | . | . | 14
CSARNAGSYGYTF | TGCAGTGCTAGAAACGCAGGGAGCTATGGCTACACCTTC | TRBJ1-2 | TRBV20-1 | . | . | 13
CASSPEPGQRIQYF | TGCGCCAGCAGCCCGGAGCCGGGACAGCGAATTCAGTACTTC | TRBJ2-4 | TRBV5-1 | TRBD1 | . | 14
CASSRDPWYGYTF | TGTGCCAGCAGTAGGGACCCTTGGTATGGCTACACCTTC | TRBJ1-2 | TRBV6-5 | . | few | 13
CASSIRAGADTQYF | TGTGCCAGTAGTATTCGGGCCGGGGCAGATACGCAGTATTTT | TRBJ2-3 | TRBV19 | . | . | 14
CASSAGTSGRSSYNEQFF | TGTGCCAGCAGTGCCGGGACTAGCGGGAGGAGCTCCTACAATGAGCAGTTCTTC | TRBJ2-1 | TRBV25-1 | TRBD2 | . | 18
CASSSVGTSGNEQFF | TGTGCCAGCAGCTCCGTCGGGACTAGCGGAAATGAGCAGTTCTTC | TRBJ2-1 | TRBV7-3 | TRBD2 | once | 15
CASSHTRDRANYGYTF | TGTGCCAGCAGCCACACCCGGGACAGGGCCAACTATGGCTACACCTTC | TRBJ1-2 | TRBV7-9 | TRBD1 | few | 16
CASSQELTGYSYNEQFF | TGCGCCAGCAGCCAAGAATTAACCGGGTACTCCTACAATGAGCAGTTCTTC | TRBJ2-1 | TRBV4-1 | . | many | 17
CASSRGQQGSQGYYEQYF | TGTGCCAGCAGTCGCGGACAACAGGGATCCCAAGGCTACTACGAGCAGTACTTC | TRBJ2-7 | TRBV7-2 | . | few | 18